The T cell receptor (beta chain) under discussion was sequenced for a study of shared clonotypes between healthy human individuals. None of the donors, who were healthy HIV-negative adults, had recently had acute infections or vaccinations. Sequencing was performed with immunoSEQ multiplex PCR; in TCRdb, only in-frame clones are kept and a portion is missing. The repertoire consists of some 2,500,000 clones, with roughly 93% occurring once and the leading ten covering 0.36%. The specimen sequenced was naive CD4+ T cells from PBMCs. Specified subset: CD45RA+ positively selected. The sequence was collected from a man between 18 and 35 years old in good health. Some clones in this sample may be carry-over from other donors' samples.

The CDR3 is CASSLTGKPRGMNTEAFF. CDR3 sequence (DNA): TGTGCCAGCAGCTTGACCGGGAAACCCCGGGGGATGAACACTGAAGCTTTCTTT. The J gene is TRBJ1-1, the V gene TRBV7-9, with D perhaps TRBD1 (5 bases). The CDR3 extends over 18 amino acids. The germline CDR1 and CDR2 sequences are SEHNR and FQNEAQ (reference sequence). The V gene lost 3 bases and the J gene lost 0 bases, with 20 bases spanning the gap.